This T cell receptor beta chain comes out of a study of beta chain features in type 1 diabetes. General observations from the study: Healthy donors had naive, central memory and Treg TCRB repertoires that appeared less similar than those seen among patients. Significant though moderate, a shortening of TCRB CDR3s appeared in all four CD4+ subsets of Type 1 diabetes patients. Whether TCRB rearrangement is influenced by HLA type was left unresolved in this analysis.

This clone was seen a handful of times. Its antigen is not identified. cDNA synthesis used the whole RNA isolate, giving expressed TCRB sequences. Produced via immunoSEQ multiplex PCR; TCRdb's table is partial and in-frame only. The data contain about 120,000 clones, about a sixth of them singletons. The CDR3 length is 14 residues. Looked up from germline, CDR1 is SGDLS and CDR2 is YYNGEE. The V end was cut by 2 bases, the J end by 8 bases, with 11 bases between. The TCR comes from a young man with type 1 diabetes. The sequencing sample was made of central memory CD4+ T cells from blood. The chain has TRBV9 and TRBJ1-6; D might be TRBD1 (6 bases). CDR3 region: CASSVDSGYSPLHF. The CDR3 DNA reads as TGTGCCAGCAGCGTGGACAGCGGGTATTCACCCCTCCACTTT.